This is a list of T cell receptor beta chains from one sample in a study of cytomegalovirus exposure and HLA in healthy donors. TCRdb's table, derived via immunoSEQ multiplex PCR, lists solely in-frame clones and lacks some. The sample records approximately 280,000 clones, approximately 83% being singletons. Sequenced sample: PBMCs. These receptors were taken from a woman aged 18 to 35 in good health and CMV-seronegative. Each CDR3 is given with its conserved first and last residue. D genes are given only for firm matches. Not every row has a clone size; where given, it reads once, few, many or a size class.

NA | NA | TRBJ2-2 | TRBV4-1 | TGCGCCAGCAGCCTTACCGCAGGGATTGGCACCGGGGAGCTGTTTTTT | CASSLTAGIGTGELFF
TRBD1 | NA | TRBJ2-7 | TRBV6-6 | TGTGCCAGCAGTTACCTGGGACAGTCCTACGAGCAGTACTTC | CASSYLGQSYEQYF
NA | once | TRBJ2-7 | TRBV18 | TGTGCCAGCTCACCCTATGCGACAGGCTACGAGCAGTACTTC | CASSPYATGYEQYF
NA | NA | TRBJ2-3 | TRBV6-5 | TGTGCCAGCAGTTACGACGGAGGAGATACGCAGTATTTT | CASSYDGGDTQYF
NA | NA | TRBJ1-3 | TRBV7-9 | TGTGCCAGCAGCTTCGTGGGAGGCTCTGGAAACACCATATATTTT | CASSFVGGSGNTIYF
NA | few | TRBJ1-5 | TRBV4-1 | TGCGCCAGCAGCCAAGGCGTCTTAGGCAATCAGCCCCAGCATTTT | CASSQGVLGNQPQHF
TRBD1 | NA | TRBJ2-7 | TRBV29-1 | TGCAGCGTTGACGCCGACAGGGCCGAGCAGTACTTC | CSVDADRAEQYF
TRBD1 | NA | TRBJ1-5 | TRBV19 | TGTGCCAGTAGTCCCCACAGGGGTGGGGTTGGCAATCAGCCCCAGCATTTT | CASSPHRGGVGNQPQHF
NA | NA | TRBJ1-1 | TRBV4-1 | TGCGCCAGCAGCCTTTTGTCTCACTCGAACACTGAAGCTTTCTTT | CASSLLSHSNTEAFF
NA | few | TRBJ1-5 | TRBV4-3 | TGCGCCAGCAGCCAATCGACATCATCCCCGCCCCAGCATTTT | CASSQSTSSPPQHF
TRBD1 | NA | TRBJ1-2 | TRBV28 | TGTGCCAGCAGGGAGGGGACAGGGTCCTCTAACTATGGCTACACCTTC | CASREGTGSSNYGYTF
NA | NA | TRBJ1-6 | TRBV6-4 | TGTGCCAGCAGTGACTCAAAGGGGGGGGTCCATAATTCACCCCTCCACTTT | CASSDSKGGVHNSPLHF
TRBD2 | NA | TRBJ2-2 | TRBV6-4 | TGTGCCAGCAGTGAGTTAGCGGGGGGCTCGAACACCGGGGAGCTGTTTTTT | CASSELAGGSNTGELFF
NA | NA | TRBJ2-2 | TRBV7-9 | TGTGCCAGCAGCTTAAATCCTACCCCCGCCGGGGAGCTGTTTTTT | CASSLNPTPAGELFF
NA | NA | TRBJ1-1 | TRBV27 | TGTGCCAGCAGTCCCCGCGGTGATGCTGAAGCTTTCTTT | CASSPRGDAEAFF
NA | NA | TRBJ2-3 | TRBV4-1 | TGCGCCAGCAGCACCTACGTCGATACGCAGTATTTT | CASSTYVDTQYF
TRBD2 | NA | TRBJ2-7 | TRBV5-1 | TGCGCCAGCAGCTTGGTAGCGGGAGAATCACACGAGCAGTACTTC | CASSLVAGESHEQYF
TRBD2 | NA | TRBJ2-7 | TRBV19 | TGTGCCAGTAGTATCCCACTAGCGGGATCTTCTTACGAGCAGTACTTC | CASSIPLAGSSYEQYF
NA | NA | TRBJ2-1 | TRBV6-4 | TGTGCCAGCAGTGACTTTTCGGGAGCCCCATACAATGAGCAGTTCTTC | CASSDFSGAPYNEQFF
TRBD1 | NA | TRBJ1-3 | TRBV7-9 | TGTGCCAGCAGCTCCGGACAGGGTATTTACACCATATATTTT | CASSSGQGIYTIYF
NA | NA | TRBJ2-5 | TRBV21-1 | TGTGCCAGCAGCAAATGGGGGGAGGGGCCCTACCTGGAGACCCAGTACTTC | CASSKWGEGPYLETQYF
NA | NA | TRBJ2-7 | TRBV19 | TGTGCCAGTAGTGTTCAGGGGCCCTACGAGCAGTACTTC | CASSVQGPYEQYF
TRBD1 | NA | TRBJ2-1 | TRBV15 | TGTGCCACCAGCTGGGACAGATTATACAATGAGCAGTTCTTC | CATSWDRLYNEQFF
NA | NA | TRBJ1-1 | TRBV11-2 | TGTGCCAGCAGCTACCTGTCGGAGGGGACTGAAGCTTTCTTT | CASSYLSEGTEAFF
TRBD1 | few | TRBJ1-5 | TRBV7-2 | TGTGCCAGCAGCCCGGGACAGGGAGTAATTCCCCAGCATTTT | CASSPGQGVIPQHF
TRBD2 | NA | TRBJ2-7 | TRBV27 | TGTGCCAGCAGTCCCGGGACTAGCGGTACCTACGAGCAGTACTTC | CASSPGTSGTYEQYF
NA | NA | TRBJ1-5 | TRBV4-3 | TGCGCCAGCAGCCAAGATGAAGGGACTAATCAGCCCCAGCATTTT | CASSQDEGTNQPQHF
TRBD1 | NA | TRBJ1-5 | TRBV4-1 | TGCGCCAGCAGCCCAGGGACAGGGAGCAATCAGCCCCAGCATTTT | CASSPGTGSNQPQHF
TRBD1 | NA | TRBJ1-5 | TRBV2 | TGTGCCAGCAGTGGACAGGGCGGACCTGGGCCCCAGCATTTT | CASSGQGGPGPQHF
NA | NA | TRBJ2-7 | TRBV9 | TGTGCCAGCAGCTCTGGACTGATAACCTACGAGCAGTACTTC | CASSSGLITYEQYF
NA | NA | TRBJ2-3 | TRBV5-1 | TGCGCCAGCAGCTCCTCAGGGGTCCCAAGCACAGATACGCAGTATTTT | CASSSSGVPSTDTQYF
NA | NA | TRBJ2-7 | TRBV28 | TGTGCCAGCAGCCTCATAACTAACGGTTACGAGCAGTACTTC | CASSLITNGYEQYF
TRBD2 | NA | TRBJ2-1 | TRBV6-4 | TGTGCCAGCAGTGACTCGAGAGCGGGGGGGGATGAGCAGTTCTTC | CASSDSRAGGDEQFF
NA | NA | TRBJ1-2 | TRBV25-1 | TGTGCCAGCAGTGAATACGGGGGTTGGGGCTACACCTTC | CASSEYGGWGYTF
NA | NA | TRBJ1-2 | TRBV5-1 | TGCGCCAGCAGCTTGAGAGGGGGCTATGGCTACACCTTC | CASSLRGGYGYTF
TRBD1 | NA | TRBJ1-2 | TRBV28 | TGTGCCAGCAGTTTTCTGGGACAGGACTATGGCTACACCTTC | CASSFLGQDYGYTF
NA | NA | TRBJ2-7 | TRBV6-5 | TGTGCCAGCAGTTACGGAGTCGGGGTTGCCTACGAGCAGTACTTC | CASSYGVGVAYEQYF
NA | NA | TRBJ1-5 | TRBV19 | TGTGCCAGTAGTTTCCGGGGGGTAAGCAATCAGCCCCAGCATTTT | CASSFRGVSNQPQHF